The T cell receptor (beta chain) described here comes from a study of T cell clonotyping in hematopoietic cell transplantation. Study results and limitations: At the given depth, recipient repertoires were over 95% de novo clonotypes. Recipient TCR diversity dropped after transplant; expanded clonotypes rose from day 30 to 180.

As to this clone: Its target is not known.

TCRdb's copy holds only in-frame clones and misses some; the assay was immunoSEQ multiplex PCR. Of more than 4,500 clones listed, approximately 90% are singletons. CDR1 and CDR2 from the germline V gene are GTSNPN and SVGIG (reference sequence). V was clipped by 7 bases and J by 6 bases, with 19 bases between them. The CDR3 covers 14 residues. The chain links TRBV30 to TRBJ1-5; the D gene is possibly TRBD1 (5 bases). The clonotype comes from a female patient between 50 and 59 years old who had an allogeneic stem cell transplant from an unrelated donor, so T cells may come from the graft donor. Some clones in this sample may be carry-over from other donors' samples. The sequences come from peripheral blood mononuclear cells, collected 100 days after allogeneic stem cell transplant. DNA of the CDR3: TGTGCCTCTGACCCGGGTCAGGGAGGTCAGCCCCAGCATTTT. Encoded protein: CASDPGQGGQPQHF.